The clone carrying this T cell receptor beta chain was picked up one time. Its cognate antigen is unknown. This could be a read error, since a much larger clone is one nucleotide away. The library targeted TCRbeta and was prepared with unique molecular identifiers. MiXCR, applied by TCRdb to the PCR reads, yields one record per CDR3 protein. The profile shows 40,000 to 55,000 distinct CDR3 sequences, under 6.5% of them singletons. This sample was included in a study of T-cell reconstitution after alpha-beta-depleted transplantation in children. General study results and limits: The high TCRbeta diversity at day 60 in some patients came from surviving recipient T cells and thymic progenitors. When one year had passed after transplant, most T-cell counts and diversity came from newly produced T cells. About two months after transplant, alpha-beta T cells reportedly came from several hundred expanded graft clones.

The CDR3 extends over 16 amino acids. Germline V gene lookup returns CDR1 MDHEN and CDR2 SYDVKM. The material was PBMCs, mostly from graft donor cells, obtained 60 days after TCRalphabeta/CD19-depleted stem cell transplant. This receptor was obtained from a female patient aged 2-15 years who had a stem cell transplant for aplastic anemia, so the T cells may come from the graft donor. V and J are TRBV28 and TRBJ2-2, with D perhaps matching TRBD1 (6 bases). CDR3 DNA: TGTGCCACCAGTTCAATAAAAAACAGGGCCACCGGGGAGCTGTTTTTT. Translation gives CATSSIKNRATGELFF.